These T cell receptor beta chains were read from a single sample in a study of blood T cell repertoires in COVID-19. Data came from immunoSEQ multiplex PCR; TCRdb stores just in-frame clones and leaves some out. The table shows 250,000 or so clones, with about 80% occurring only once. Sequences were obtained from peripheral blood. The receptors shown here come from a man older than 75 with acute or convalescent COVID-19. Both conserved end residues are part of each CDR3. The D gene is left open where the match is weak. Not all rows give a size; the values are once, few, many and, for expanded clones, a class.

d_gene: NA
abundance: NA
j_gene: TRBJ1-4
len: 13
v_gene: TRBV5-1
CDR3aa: CASRRGEAEKLFF
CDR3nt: TGCGCCAGCAGGCGAGGGGAGGCTGAAAAACTGTTTTTT

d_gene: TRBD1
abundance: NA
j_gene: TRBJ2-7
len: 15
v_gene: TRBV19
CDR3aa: CASSIRTGGSYEQYF
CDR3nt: TGTGCCAGTAGTATCCGGACAGGGGGTTCCTACGAGCAGTACTTC

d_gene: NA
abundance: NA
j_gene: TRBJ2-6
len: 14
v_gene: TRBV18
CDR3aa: CASSPLAGANVLTF
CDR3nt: TGTGCCAGCTCACCACTCGCTGGGGCCAACGTCCTGACTTTC

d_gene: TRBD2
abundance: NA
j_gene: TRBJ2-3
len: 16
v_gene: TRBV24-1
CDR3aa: CATSDPTSDFTDTQYF
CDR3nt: TGTGCCACCAGTGATCCCACTAGCGATTTCACAGATACGCAGTATTTT

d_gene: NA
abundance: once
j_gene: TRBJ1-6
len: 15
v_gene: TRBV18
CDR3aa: CASSARDMENSPLHF
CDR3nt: TGTGCCAGCTCAGCCCGGGACATGGAGAATTCACCCCTCCACTTT

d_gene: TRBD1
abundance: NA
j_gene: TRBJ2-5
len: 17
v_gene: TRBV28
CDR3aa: CASSLNQGTGGMETQYF
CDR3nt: TGTGCCAGCAGTTTAAATCAAGGGACAGGGGGCATGGAGACCCAGTACTTC

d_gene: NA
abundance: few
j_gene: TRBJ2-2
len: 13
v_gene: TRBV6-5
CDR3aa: CASSSDSAGELFF
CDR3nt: TGTGCCAGCAGTTCGGACAGCGCCGGGGAGCTGTTTTTT

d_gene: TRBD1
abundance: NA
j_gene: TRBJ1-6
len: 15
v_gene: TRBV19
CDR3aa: CASSRRDRGLSPLHF
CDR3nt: TGTGCCAGTAGCAGGAGGGACAGGGGGCTTTCACCCCTCCACTTT

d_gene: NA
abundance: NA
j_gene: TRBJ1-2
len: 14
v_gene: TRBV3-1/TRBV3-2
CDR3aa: CASSQGTPTRGYTF
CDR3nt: TGTGCCAGCAGCCAAGGGACACCTACGCGGGGCTACACCTTC

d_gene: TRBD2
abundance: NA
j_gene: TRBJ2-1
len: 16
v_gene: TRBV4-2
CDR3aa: CASSPSGGRAYNEQFF
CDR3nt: TGTGCCAGCAGCCCTAGCGGGGGGAGAGCCTACAATGAGCAGTTCTTC

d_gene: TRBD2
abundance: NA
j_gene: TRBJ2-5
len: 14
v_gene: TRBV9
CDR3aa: CASSTGGTQETQYF
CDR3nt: TGTGCCAGCAGTACGGGGGGGACCCAAGAGACCCAGTACTTC

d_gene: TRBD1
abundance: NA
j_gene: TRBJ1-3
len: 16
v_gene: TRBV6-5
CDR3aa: CASSYAGTGSGNTIYF
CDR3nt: TGTGCCAGCAGTTACGCCGGGACAGGCTCTGGAAACACCATATATTTT

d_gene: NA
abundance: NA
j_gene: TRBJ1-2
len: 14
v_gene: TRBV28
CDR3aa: CASTLSSGGRGYTF
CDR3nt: TGTGCCAGCACACTTTCGTCGGGGGGGCGAGGCTACACCTTC

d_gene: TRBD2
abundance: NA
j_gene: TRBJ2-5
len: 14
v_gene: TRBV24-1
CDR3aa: CATSDLRRGETQYF
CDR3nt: TGTGCCACCAGTGATTTGCGGCGGGGGGAGACCCAGTACTTC

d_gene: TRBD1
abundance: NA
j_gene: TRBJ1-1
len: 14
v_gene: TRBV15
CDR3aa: CATSINRGLAEAFF
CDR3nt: TGTGCCACCAGCATCAACAGGGGGCTCGCTGAAGCTTTCTTT

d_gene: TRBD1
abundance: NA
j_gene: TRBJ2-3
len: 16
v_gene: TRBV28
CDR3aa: CASSRGDRVYTDTQYF
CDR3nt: TGTGCCAGCAGTCGGGGGGACAGGGTCTACACAGATACGCAGTATTTT

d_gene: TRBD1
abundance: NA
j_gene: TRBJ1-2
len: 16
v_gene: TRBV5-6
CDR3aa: CASSLIGGQGNYGYTF
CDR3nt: TGTGCCAGCAGCTTAATCGGGGGACAGGGCAACTATGGCTACACCTTC

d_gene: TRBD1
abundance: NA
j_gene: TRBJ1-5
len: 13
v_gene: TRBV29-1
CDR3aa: CSVYDRGGQPQHF
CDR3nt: TGCAGCGTCTACGACAGGGGAGGGCAGCCCCAGCATTTT

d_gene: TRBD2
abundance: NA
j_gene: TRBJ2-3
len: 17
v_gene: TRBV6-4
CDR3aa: CASSAASTSGASDTQYF
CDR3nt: TGTGCCAGCAGTGCCGCCTCTACTAGCGGGGCGTCCGATACGCAGTATTTT

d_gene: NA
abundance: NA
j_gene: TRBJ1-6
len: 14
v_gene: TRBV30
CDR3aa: CAWSVQVYNSPLHF
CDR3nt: TGTGCCTGGAGTGTACAAGTGTATAATTCACCCCTCCACTTT